This TCR beta chain was recovered during a study of cytotoxic CD8 clonotypes in ibrutinib-treated CLL (dated by TCRdb to the early 2020s). As for the study more broadly: In this cohort, approximately 15 patients were treatment-naive and some 10 were relapsed/refractory, while under 18 had unmutated IGHV. Partial responses were observed in about 25 patients and complete responses in 2; after a median follow-up of around 68 months, remission was maintained in 15 or so patients and progression was observed in some 12. Response samples were taken after a median of approximately 12 months on treatment, ranging from roughly 6 to 36 months. An average of about 250,000 productive templates and 94,082 productive rearrangements was obtained per sample. Longitudinal samples were available for about 30% of the 86 trial participants. Cryopreserved peripheral blood mononuclear cells were obtained prior to treatment, at the time of response, and at either disease progression or sustained remission. Every remission and progressive disease sample was obtained while ibrutinib was still being received by the patients. Study-wide conclusions, independent of this receptor: At ibrutinib response clonality went up, during sustained remission it held steady, and at progression it dropped back toward baseline. Public clonotypes were rare and either contracted or stayed stable during treatment, and the rise in clonality at ibrutinib response reflected the expansion of private clonotypes. Sampling times were not matched between patients in sustained remission and patients whose disease was progressing, and lymph node repertoires were not examined. Baseline clonality exceeded that of age-matched healthy donors and correlated strongly with circulating CD8+ T-cell counts.

Note on this clone: Its recognized antigen is unknown. Per-base qualities were not stored, and no clone one base away is much larger.

Trimming at the junction amounts to 1 base on V and 4 bases on J, and the germline ends lie 14 bases apart. Based on the germline V gene, the CDR1 and CDR2 sequences are SGHDN and FVKESK. The CDR3 spans 16 residues, from the cysteine through the phenylalanine. Only the CDR3 part of the read is kept: 48 bases, read in frame from the first base. In the paper's terms, the time point label means: around 25 months on ibrutinib. Roughly 2 micrograms of genomic DNA were extracted from cryopreserved PBMCs for TCR beta library preparation. Longitudinal blood samples from CLL patients on ibrutinib monotherapy underwent high-throughput TCR beta sequencing. The patients were enrolled in a single-center, open-label phase 2 trial of ibrutinib monotherapy. On a MiSeq, deep resolution sequencing aimed for a depth between 1 in 1 million and 1 in 200,000 T cells, with each clonotype covered 10x on average. The immunoSEQ hsTCRB Kit was used to generate the TCR beta libraries. The source study handled its data this way. Data were analyzed with ImmunoSEQ Data Assistant and ImmunoSEQ Analyzer, with V, D and J genes assigned per IMGT definitions. Clonality was computed as one minus normalized Shannon entropy of productive rearrangement frequencies, ranging from 0 to 1. Only overrepresented clonotypes making up at least 0.05% of the repertoire of each patient were included in the public clonotype analysis. Roughly 13 repertoires from age-matched healthy donors, obtained from immuneACCESS, served as clonality controls. TCRdb obtained this table from immuneACCESS and retained in-frame rearrangements with V and J assigned. These tables miss some clones; where compared with another copy, unresolved V genes account for less than half of the shortfall, and the remainder is unexplained. From that table come the V and J calls and clone size; the DNA was used to work out D and trimming. The sample table records more than 150,000 clones; around 70% of these occur just once. Together, the top ten hold about an eighth of the sample.

The rearranged segments are TRBV14 and TRBJ2-1, with a tentative D gene TRBD2 over 6 matching bases. Here the sequenced sample was PBMCs, taken after 24 months of ibrutinib treatment. This TCR was sampled from a human donor with chronic lymphocytic leukemia. The nucleotides read TGTGCCAGCAGCCAAGTCGGGGGATTCATATACAATGAGCAGTTCTTC. This codes for CASSQVGGFIYNEQFF. This CDR3, with the reference TRBV14 and TRBJ2-1 proteins standing in past its ends, gives the full variable domain EAGVTQFPSHSVIEKGQTVTLRCDPISGHDNLYWYRRVMGKEIKFLLHFVKESKQDESGMPNNRFLAERTGGTYSTLKVQPAELEDSGVYFCASSQVGGFIYNEQFFGPGTRLTVL.